These 20 T cell receptor beta chains originate from one sample sequenced in a study of identical twins. TCRdb recomputed calls from the 5' RACE reads with MiXCR, one row per CDR3 protein. This repertoire shows under 250,000 distinct CDR3 sequences, around 8% found once; its top ten account for approximately 2%. This sample was shared with a second study, whose subject was yellow fever vaccine responses in identical twins.

Sequenced sample: memory (CD45RO+) T cells sorted from blood. These receptors originate from a woman aged 18-29 years in good health.

This clonotype was found a few times. The genes are TRBV20-1 and TRBJ1-5; D perhaps matches TRBD1 (5 bases). Trimming shortened V by 4 bases and J by 0 bases, and 16 bases separated the two germline ends. Germline loops: CDR1 DFQATT, CDR2 SNEGSKA (reference sequence). The CDR3 totals 16 residues. For the CDR3, the DNA is TGCAGTGCTACCGACCCGCAGGGTGATAGCAATCAGCCCCAGCATTTT. Its translation is CSATDPQGDSNQPQHF.

The chain joins TRBV24-1 to TRBJ2-5, with 8 positions matching TRBD1. The CDR3 consists of 14 residues. Germline CDR1 and CDR2: KGHDR and SFDVKD. Trimming at V came to 7 bases and at J to 5 bases, leaving 8 bases not matched to a gene. Here the CDR3 reads CATSRQGFGETQYF. CDR3 in DNA: TGTGCCACCAGCCGACAGGGGTTCGGGGAGACCCAGTACTTC.

This rearrangement joins TRBV7-3 to TRBJ1-2; D ambiguous. The CDR3 is 13 residues long. Germline loops: CDR1 SGHTA, CDR2 FQGTGA. Trimming left V 5 bases short and J 3 bases short, with 10 bases between. This CDR3 reads CASSPAPDYGYTF. CDR3 sequence (DNA): TGTGCCAGCAGCCCCGCCCCCGACTATGGCTACACCTTC.

This clonotype appeared a few times. The chain combines TRBV12-3 or TRBV12-4 with TRBJ1-2; D gene unclear. CDR3 length equals 15 residues. The ends were cut back, 3 bases at V and 8 bases at J, with 19 bases in the middle. The CDR3 DNA is TGTGCCAGCAGTTTCGGGCGGTCCGGCGCGGTAGGCTACACCTTC. This codes for CASSFGRSGAVGYTF.

In this sample, this clonotype turned up a few times. The gene calls are TRBV14 and TRBJ1-1, with TRBD1 matching over 7 bases. V trimming: 4 bases; J trimming: 5 bases; junction bases outside the gene matches: 13. This CDR3 has 16 amino acids. Germline V lookup: CDR1 SGHDN, CDR2 FVKESK. CDR3 loop: CASSPSARGGKTEAFF. CDR3 DNA sequence: TGTGCCAGCAGCCCCTCGGCCAGGGGGGGTAAGACTGAAGCTTTCTTT.

This clonotype was seen repeatedly, ten times or more. The rearrangement joins TRBV6-4 to TRBJ2-2; D perhaps matches TRBD2 (7 bases). This CDR3 is built from 15 residues. CDR1 is MRHNA, CDR2 SNTAGT, per germline. V lost 0 bases, J lost 7 bases, and 12 bases lay in between. The CDR3 DNA follows: TGTGCCAGCAGTGACTCCGAGGGGGGGATCGGGGAGCTGTTTTTT. It encodes CASSDSEGGIGELFF.

The chain has TRBV7-9 and TRBJ2-3; 13 positions agree with TRBD2. There are 16 residues in the CDR3. With 5 bases clipped from V and 2 bases from J, the junction kept 4 bases outside the gene matches. Germline V gene data show CDR1 as SEHNR and CDR2 as FQNEAQ (reference sequence). The CDR3 sequence: CASSQGLAGPTDTQYF. In DNA form, the CDR3 reads TGTGCCAGCAGCCAGGGACTAGCGGGGCCCACAGATACGCAGTATTTT.

The chain has TRBV2 and TRBJ2-1, with D uncertain. The V gene lost 3 bases and the J gene lost 2 bases, with 2 bases spanning the gap. Germline CDR1 is SNHLY and CDR2 is FYNNEI. CDR3 length equals 12 residues. This chain's CDR3 is CASSDAYNEQFF. In nucleotides, the CDR3 is TGTGCCAGCAGTGACGCCTACAATGAGCAGTTCTTC.

This clonotype was counted ten times or more. The V gene is TRBV4-2, the J gene TRBJ2-1; 13 nucleotides line up with TRBD2. From germline, CDR1 is LGHNA and CDR2 YNFKEQ. V shed 5 bases, J shed 1 base, and the junction held 11 bases outside the gene matches. CDR3 length: 19 amino acids. The CDR3 sequence: CASSTGGTSGERSYNEQFF. As DNA, the CDR3 is TGTGCCAGCAGCACAGGGGGGACTAGCGGGGAGAGGTCCTACAATGAGCAGTTCTTC.

This clonotype was recorded many times. This chain uses TRBV7-3 with TRBJ2-1; 8 positions agree with TRBD2. There are 16 residues in the CDR3. With V trimmed by 5 bases and J by 6 bases, 12 bases remained unmatched. Germline CDR1 reads SGHTA; CDR2 reads FQGTGA. The CDR3 here is CASSLLPRGGTNEQFF. As DNA, the CDR3 is TGTGCCAGCAGCCTCCTCCCCCGGGGGGGTACCAATGAGCAGTTCTTC.

This rearrangement joins TRBV5-1 to TRBJ2-3; TRBD2 aligns across 9 bases. This CDR3 has 15 residues. With V trimmed by 0 bases and J by 9 bases, 8 bases remained unmatched. From germline, CDR1 is SGHRS and CDR2 YFSETQ. CDR3 residues: CASSLDSGSRQTQYF. The DNA of the CDR3 is TGCGCCAGCAGCTTGGATAGCGGGAGTCGGCAAACGCAGTATTTT. Filled out from reference TRBV5-1 and TRBJ2-3, the complete variable domain reads KAGVTQTPRYLIKTRGQQVTLSCSPISGHRSVSWYQQTPGQGLQFLFEYFSETQRNKGNFPGRFSGRQFSNSRSEMNVSTLELGDSALYLCASSLDSGSRQTQYFGPGTRLTVL.

The chain couples TRBV19 to TRBJ2-1; D remains ambiguous. Trimming removed 3 bases at V and 7 bases at J, with 13 bases between. Germline V CDR1 and CDR2: LNHDA, SQIVND (reference sequence). The CDR3 extends over 14 amino acids. The CDR3 DNA follows: TGTGCCAGTAGTATCGTAACCGCGTGGAATGAGCAGTTCTTC. Its translation: CASSIVTAWNEQFF.

This clonotype has more than one count but fewer than ten. V and J are TRBV27 and TRBJ2-2; 11 bases are shared with TRBD2. V shed 5 bases, J shed 6 bases, and the junction held 5 bases outside the gene matches. The CDR3 is made up of 15 amino acids. CDR1 is MNHEY, CDR2 SMNVEV, per germline (reference sequence). CDR3 in amino acids: CASSILAGGSGELFF. The CDR3 DNA reads as TGTGCCAGCAGTATATTAGCGGGGGGGTCCGGGGAGCTGTTTTTT.

This clonotype was seen many times. The chain couples TRBV12-3 or TRBV12-4 to TRBJ2-7; possibly TRBD2 for D (5 bases). V was trimmed by 0 bases and J by 6 bases, leaving 6 bases between them. This CDR3 spans 12 amino acids. CDR3 nucleotides: TGTGCCAGCAGTTTAGCGCGGGTCGAGCAGTACTTC. Protein: CASSLARVEQYF.

This rearrangement joins TRBV6-1 to TRBJ2-2; D is unresolved. Germline V gene data show CDR1 as MNHNS and CDR2 as SASEGT. Between the trimmed V and J ends, which lost 9 bases and 6 bases, there was a span of 14 bases. The CDR3 is 13 residues long. CDR3 DNA sequence: TGTGCCAGTACATCTACCACCCCCGGGGAGCTGTTTTTT. It encodes CASTSTTPGELFF.

The table lists this clonotype with many counts. V and J are TRBV7-2 and TRBJ2-4; D not resolved. The CDR3 covers 15 residues. Trimming took off 6 bases at V and 4 bases at J, with 16 bases between the two ends. CDR1 SGHTA and CDR2 FQGNSA come from the germline V gene. The chain's CDR3 is CASSPTGSGKNIQYF. As DNA, the CDR3 is TGTGCCAGCAGTCCGACTGGGTCTGGGAAAAACATTCAGTACTTC.

V gene TRBV2 combines with J gene TRBJ1-3, with D possibly being TRBD1 (5 bases). The CDR3 length is 14 residues. Deletions cut 6 bases from V and 4 bases from J, with 13 bases between. CDR1 and CDR2 (germline): SNHLY, FYNNEI. In nucleotides, the CDR3 is TGTGCCAGCAGATCAGGGAATACGGGAAACACCATATATTTT. This sequence encodes CASRSGNTGNTIYF.

The chain uses TRBV5-1 and TRBJ2-7; weak D call: TRBD2 (6 bases). Germline CDR1 SGHRS, CDR2 YFSETQ. This CDR3 has 13 residues. Trimming shortened V by 4 bases and J by 5 bases, and 13 bases separated the two germline ends. The CDR3 is CASSAGGRDEQYF. In DNA, the CDR3 is TGCGCCAGCAGCGCTGGAGGGCGGGACGAGCAGTACTTC.

In its sample, this clonotype was seen a few times. The genes are TRBV3-1 and TRBJ2-7; unclear D gene. This CDR3 region has 13 residues. Trimming took off 4 bases at V and 5 bases at J, with 12 bases between the two ends. CDR1 and CDR2 (germline): LGHDT, YNNKEL (reference sequence). For the CDR3, the DNA is TGTGCCAGCAGCCGAGTGGGCTCGGACGAGCAGTACTTC. Protein product: CASSRVGSDEQYF.

In its sample, this clonotype was seen a few times. This CDR3 is CASSQYGNTDTQYF. CDR3 sequence (DNA): TGTGCCAGCAGCCAATACGGGAACACAGATACGCAGTATTTT. This sequence joins TRBV14 and TRBJ2-3; the D gene is possibly TRBD2 (5 bases). CDR1 is SGHDN, CDR2 FVKESK, per germline. The CDR3 consists of 14 residues. Trimming cost V 2 bases and J 2 bases, with 8 bases left between them. The variable domain in full, with the rest retrieved from reference TRBV14 and TRBJ2-3, is EAGVTQFPSHSVIEKGQTVTLRCDPISGHDNLYWYRRVMGKEIKFLLHFVKESKQDESGMPNNRFLAERTGGTYSTLKVQPAELEDSGVYFCASSQYGNTDTQYFGPGTRLTVL.